Sequencing of this TCR beta chain was carried out in a study of Graves' ophthalmopathy and Graves' hyperthyroidism. Findings of the study overall: In blood, most expanded thyroid clonotypes above 0.001 frequency were also detected.

This CDR3 has 13 amino acids. Germline lookup yields CDR1 DFQATT and CDR2 SNEGSKA (reference sequence). Between the trimmed V and J ends, which lost 5 bases and 0 bases, there was a span of 10 bases. A note on this clonotype: What it binds is not known.

RNA transcripts were the template, and TCR beta CDR3 regions were amplified from them. Following a first-round RT-PCR that used HTBI primers, a second-round multiplex PCR was carried out. One entry per CDR3 protein results from TCRdb running MiXCR on the multiplex PCR reads. Among tens of thousands of distinct CDR3 sequences, approximately 45% were seen once, and the ten largest hold 4.7%. The receptor comes from an adult woman with Graves' ophthalmopathy. V usage is TRBV20-1 and J usage is TRBJ2-5; no definite D call. Sample: peripheral blood. In DNA form, the CDR3 reads TGCAGTGCTGCGATAGCTTACCAAGAGACCCAGTACTTC. This gives the protein CSAAIAYQETQYF.